These 12 T cell receptor beta chains were all obtained from the same sample, sequenced in a study of cytomegalovirus exposure and HLA in healthy donors (dated by TCRdb to 2016 to 2017). The receptor library was made with the immunoSEQ multiplex PCR assay. For the multiplex PCR, a mixture combining 60 forward primers for TCR Vbeta segments and 13 reverse primers for TCR Jbeta segments was used. The clones in this table, taken by TCRdb from immuneACCESS, are in-frame only. Not every clone is retained; where verified, under half of the shortfall comes from an unresolved V gene, and the cause of the rest is unknown. The sample table shows around 300,000 clones, and around 66% are seen once. The ten largest clones represent approximately 2.5% of the sample. Sample: PBMCs. The origin of the receptors is a female donor in good health and CMV-seronegative.

The V and J genes are TRBV5-1 and TRBJ2-7, with a possible D match to TRBD2 (6 bases). This CDR3 is built from 16 residues. Germline-derived CDR1 and CDR2 are SGHRS and YFSETQ. The V and J ends lost 0 bases and 6 bases respectively, with 19 bases between them. CDR3 in amino acids: CASSLEASARIREQYF. The CDR3 coding sequence is TGCGCCAGCAGCTTGGAGGCTAGCGCCCGTATCCGCGAGCAGTACTTC.

The chain uses TRBV7-9 and TRBJ2-7; a weak D match, TRBD2 (7 bases). The V gene lost 1 base and the J gene lost 1 base, with 17 bases spanning the gap. The CDR3 is made up of 17 amino acids. Looked up from germline, CDR1 is SEHNR and CDR2 is FQNEAQ (reference sequence). In DNA form, the CDR3 reads TGTGCCAGCAGCTTAGAAGGGCGGGGGCCCTTTTCCTACGAGCAGTACTTC. Amino acids: CASSLEGRGPFSYEQYF.

The chain uses TRBV9 and TRBJ1-2; 9 bases line up with TRBD1. V lost 3 bases to trimming and J lost 7 bases; unmatched junction nucleotides: 4. Germline CDR1 is SGDLS and CDR2 is YYNGEE. This CDR3 contains 13 residues. The CDR3 is CASSDGQGFGYTF. CDR3 in DNA: TGTGCCAGCAGCGATGGACAGGGGTTTGGCTACACCTTC. Using reference TRBV9 and TRBJ1-2 for the parts outside the CDR3, the full variable domain is DSGVTQTPKHLITATGQRVTLRCSPRSGDLSVYWYQQSLDQGLQFLIQYYNGEERAKGNILERFSAQQFPDLHSELNLSSLELGDSALYFCASSDGQGFGYTFGSGTRLTVV.

V and J are TRBV28 and TRBJ2-7; D might be TRBD1 (5 bases). V dropped 7 bases and J dropped 0 bases, with 13 bases sitting between them. The germline CDR1 and CDR2 sequences are MDHEN and SYDVKM. The CDR3 has 14 residues. The CDR3 sequence is CASKTADSSYEQYF. The CDR3 bases are TGTGCCAGCAAGACAGCCGATAGCTCCTACGAGCAGTACTTC.

CDR3 sequence: CASSLVAGEETQYF. CDR3 bases: TGTGCCAGCAGCTTAGTGGCAGGGGAGGAGACCCAGTACTTC. The gene calls are TRBV7-9 and TRBJ2-5, with D perhaps matching TRBD1 (6 bases). The ends were cut back, 1 base at V and 5 bases at J, with 11 bases in the middle. The CDR3 extends over 14 amino acids. CDR1 is SEHNR, CDR2 FQNEAQ, per germline (reference sequence).

In its sample, this clone was seen a few times. The chain has TRBV6-1 and TRBJ1-2; TRBD1 matches at 7 bases. V gave up 8 bases and J gave up 6 bases; unmatched junction bases: 3. This CDR3 region has 11 residues. The germline V gene has CDR1 MNHNS and CDR2 SASEGT. The CDR3 reads CASGQVNGYTF. CDR3 in DNA: TGTGCCAGCGGACAGGTCAATGGCTACACCTTC.

The chain combines TRBV7-6 with TRBJ2-7; 8 nucleotides agree with TRBD1. Germline V CDR1 and CDR2: SGHVS, FNYEAQ. CDR3 size: 11 residues. V lost 7 bases, J lost 6 bases, and 2 bases stayed unmatched. The CDR3 spells CASTQGAEQYF. The DNA for the CDR3 is TGTGCCAGCACGCAGGGGGCCGAGCAGTACTTC.

V is TRBV5-1 and J is TRBJ2-2; D remains ambiguous. Germline V gene data show CDR1 as SGHRS and CDR2 as YFSETQ. The CDR3 is made up of 13 amino acids. V was trimmed by 1 base and J by 5 bases, leaving 6 bases between them. The CDR3 DNA reads as TGCGCCAGCAGCTTGACGGAGACCGGGGAGCTGTTTTTT. Encoded protein: CASSLTETGELFF.

The chain recombines TRBV6-4 with TRBJ1-2, with no clear D. V lost 7 bases, J lost 12 bases, and 18 bases lay in between. Germline CDR1 and CDR2: MRHNA and SNTAGT. CDR3 length: 12 amino acids. The CDR3, as DNA: TGTGCCAGCAAACGGAGCCCTCGGTTCAACACCTTC. It specifies CASKRSPRFNTF.

V usage is TRBV15 and J usage is TRBJ1-4; D unclear. The ends were cut back, 3 bases at V and 0 bases at J, with 14 bases in the middle. Germline V gives CDR1 LNHNV, CDR2 YYDKDF (reference sequence). The CDR3 consists of 17 residues. CDR3 in amino acids: CATSRALDTATNEKLFF. The DNA of the CDR3 is TGTGCCACCAGCAGGGCTTTAGACACTGCAACTAATGAAAAACTGTTTTTT.

The chain combines TRBV2 with TRBJ2-3, with TRBD2 matching 8 bases. Trimming took 6 bases from V and 4 from J; bases not matched to a gene: 6. CDR3 length: 14 residues. CDR1 SNHLY and CDR2 FYNNEI come from the germline V gene. The CDR3 protein is CASRETSAADTQYF. In nucleotides, the CDR3 is TGTGCCAGCAGGGAGACTAGCGCCGCAGATACGCAGTATTTT. Complete variable domain (other parts from reference TRBV2 and TRBJ2-3): EPEVTQTPSHQVTQMGQEVILRCVPISNHLYFYWYRQILGQKVEFLVSFYNNEISEKSEIFDDQFSVERPDGSNFTLKIRSTKLEDSAMYFCASRETSAADTQYFGPGTRLTVL.

The chain links TRBV28 to TRBJ2-5, with 11 bases matching TRBD2. This CDR3 has 16 amino acids. V trimming: 3 bases; J trimming: 5 bases; junction bases outside the gene matches: 8. Germline-derived CDR1 and CDR2 are MDHEN and SYDVKM. CDR3 amino acids: CASSLGRTSGQETQYF. The CDR3 DNA reads as TGTGCCAGCAGTTTGGGAAGGACTAGCGGGCAGGAGACCCAGTACTTC.